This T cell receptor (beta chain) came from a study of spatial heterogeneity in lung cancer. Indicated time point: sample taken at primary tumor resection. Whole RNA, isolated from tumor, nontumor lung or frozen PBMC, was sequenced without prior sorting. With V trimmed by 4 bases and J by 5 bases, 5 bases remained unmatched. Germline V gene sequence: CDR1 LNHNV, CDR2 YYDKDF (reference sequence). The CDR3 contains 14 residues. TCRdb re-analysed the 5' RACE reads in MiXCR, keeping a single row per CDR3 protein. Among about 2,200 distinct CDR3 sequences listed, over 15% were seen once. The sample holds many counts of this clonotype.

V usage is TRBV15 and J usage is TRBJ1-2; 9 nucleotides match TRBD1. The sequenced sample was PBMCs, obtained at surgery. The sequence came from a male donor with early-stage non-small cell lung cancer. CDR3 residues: CATSKSGTGYGYTF. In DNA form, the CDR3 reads TGTGCCACCAGCAAATCCGGGACAGGGTATGGCTACACCTTC.